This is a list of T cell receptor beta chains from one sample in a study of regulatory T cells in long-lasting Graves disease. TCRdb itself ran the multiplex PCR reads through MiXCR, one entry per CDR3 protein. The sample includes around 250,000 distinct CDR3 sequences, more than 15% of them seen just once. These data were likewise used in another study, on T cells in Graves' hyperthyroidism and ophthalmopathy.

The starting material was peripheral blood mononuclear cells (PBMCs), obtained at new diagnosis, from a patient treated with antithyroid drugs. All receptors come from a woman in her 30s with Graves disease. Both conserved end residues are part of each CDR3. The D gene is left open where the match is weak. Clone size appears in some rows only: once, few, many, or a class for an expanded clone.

CDR3aa: CSVDRWNTEAFF
CDR3nt: TGCAGCGTGGACAGATGGAACACTGAAGCTTTCTTT
j_gene: TRBJ1-1
v_gene: TRBV29-1
d_gene: -
abundance: many

CDR3aa: CSALTGGQPQHF
CDR3nt: TGCAGCGCTCTTACCGGTGGTCAGCCCCAGCATTTT
j_gene: TRBJ1-5
v_gene: TRBV29-1
d_gene: -
abundance: -

CDR3aa: CATSRGRRATDTQYF
CDR3nt: TGTGCCACCAGCAGAGGTAGAAGAGCCACAGATACGCAGTATTTT
j_gene: TRBJ2-3
v_gene: TRBV15
d_gene: -
abundance: few

CDR3aa: CASSQPRTSGSYNEQFF
CDR3nt: TGTGCCAGCAGCCAGCCTAGGACTAGCGGGTCCTACAATGAGCAGTTCTTC
j_gene: TRBJ2-1
v_gene: TRBV4-2
d_gene: TRBD2
abundance: many

CDR3aa: CATATGQEDGYTF
CDR3nt: TGCGCCACCGCGACGGGACAGGAGGATGGCTACACCTTC
j_gene: TRBJ1-2
v_gene: TRBV10-1
d_gene: TRBD1
abundance: many

CDR3aa: CASSHLDGQPQHF
CDR3nt: TGTGCCAGCAGCCACCTCGACGGTCAGCCCCAGCATTTT
j_gene: TRBJ1-5
v_gene: TRBV3-1
d_gene: -
abundance: many

CDR3aa: CSASSGVGGYTF
CDR3nt: TGCAGTGCTAGCAGCGGGGTGGGAGGCTACACCTTC
j_gene: TRBJ1-2
v_gene: TRBV20-1
d_gene: -
abundance: -

CDR3aa: CSASAEYGYTF
CDR3nt: TGCAGTGCAAGCGCCGAGTATGGCTACACCTTC
j_gene: TRBJ1-2
v_gene: TRBV20-1
d_gene: -
abundance: many

CDR3aa: CSASGRRTYGYTF
CDR3nt: TGCAGTGCTAGTGGGCGGAGAACCTATGGCTACACCTTC
j_gene: TRBJ1-2
v_gene: TRBV20-1
d_gene: -
abundance: many

CDR3aa: CASSSGPGDTQYF
CDR3nt: TGTGCCAGCAGCTCAGGTCCAGGTGATACGCAGTATTTT
j_gene: TRBJ2-3
v_gene: TRBV3-1
d_gene: -
abundance: -

CDR3aa: CASSQVSGTQYF
CDR3nt: TGTGCCAGCAGCCAAGTGTCTGGGACCCAGTACTTC
j_gene: TRBJ2-5
v_gene: TRBV3-1
d_gene: -
abundance: -

CDR3aa: CASSLGGVSPLHF
CDR3nt: TGTGCCAGCAGTCTGGGGGGGGTTTCACCCCTCCACTTT
j_gene: TRBJ1-6
v_gene: TRBV12-3/TRBV12-4
d_gene: -
abundance: many

CDR3aa: CATSRDYTGELFF
CDR3nt: TGTGCCACCAGCAGAGATTACACCGGGGAGCTGTTTTTT
j_gene: TRBJ2-2
v_gene: TRBV15
d_gene: -
abundance: many